What follows is one T cell receptor (beta chain) and its context. What antigen it recognizes has not been identified. Base qualities were left out, and no much larger clone turns up one base away. The immunoSEQ Assay was used to sequence TCRbeta CDR3 regions. After extraction, genomic DNA underwent amplification by bias-controlled multiplex PCR, followed by high-throughput sequencing. The authors' pipeline ran thus. To quantify the absolute abundance of every unique TCRbeta CDR3 region, sequences were collapsed and filtered. T cell fraction was estimated by normalization of TCRbeta template counts to usable DNA, with usable DNA being measured through amplification of reference genes present in all nucleated cells. Repertoire TCRs were annotated as SARS-CoV-2-specific when V gene, CDR3 amino acid sequence and J gene were exactly matched to a known reactive TCR set. The reference SARS-CoV-2 TCR set came from MIRA and was filtered for enrichment in COVID-19-positive ImmuneCODE repertoires, removing public or cross-reactive TCRs. Using the MIRA antigens, annotated TCRs were further analysed by specific ORF or by position within an ORF. Breadth was defined as annotated unique rearrangements over total unique productive rearrangements; depth was the summed frequency of those rearrangements. Two-sided Wilcoxon rank-sum tests were applied when comparing TCR breadth between groups. TCRdb mirrors the immuneACCESS table, restricted to in-frame sequences. Some clones are absent from its copies; in checked studies, under half trace to an unresolved V gene, and the reason for the others is unknown. V, J and clone size derive from that table, while D and trimming were established from the DNA sequence. The sample data list over 90,000 clones, and 60% to 85% of these were observed just once. Roughly a sixth of the sample belongs to the ten largest clones.

The time point label, read with the paper, signifies: individuals recovered from natural SARS-CoV-2 infection. This specimen comes from a study of Ad26.COV2.S vaccination and SARS-CoV-2 variants (TCRdb year 2021). Describing the broader study: TCRbeta repertoire sequencing served as the tool for gauging how specific and how broad the SARS-CoV-2-reactive T cell receptors were following Ad26.COV2.S vaccination. A total of around 32 samples were included in the TCR-sequenced set, comprising approximately 20 Ad26.COV2.S vaccine recipients, 5 placebo recipients and 8 SARS-CoV-2 convalescent individuals.

From the germline V gene, CDR1 is SGHNT and CDR2 is YENEEA. CDR3 length: 15 amino acids, cysteine to phenylalanine. The entry retains the CDR3 DNA only, 45 bases that are in frame from base 1. V drops 1 base and J drops 0 bases, leaving 7 bases in between. Broader findings and caveats from the paper: After vaccination, substantial breadth of spike-specific CD8+ and CD4+ T cell responses was reported. Ad26.COV2.S recipients had higher spike-specific TCR breadth than placebo recipients (P = 0.0014). It was noted by the authors that total T cell responses may have been underestimated by the TCR breadth and depth analyses. Comparable non-spike TCR breadth was observed between vaccine and placebo recipients, consistent with only spike being contained in the vaccine.

The chain uses TRBV11-3 and TRBJ2-1; the D gene is unclear. The material sequenced was peripheral blood, taken after recovery from COVID-19. This TCR was sampled from a human donor who had recovered from COVID-19. The CDR3 region has the sequence CASSLGRSSYNEQFF. The base sequence is TGTGCCAGCAGCTTAGGAAGGAGCTCCTACAATGAGCAGTTCTTC.